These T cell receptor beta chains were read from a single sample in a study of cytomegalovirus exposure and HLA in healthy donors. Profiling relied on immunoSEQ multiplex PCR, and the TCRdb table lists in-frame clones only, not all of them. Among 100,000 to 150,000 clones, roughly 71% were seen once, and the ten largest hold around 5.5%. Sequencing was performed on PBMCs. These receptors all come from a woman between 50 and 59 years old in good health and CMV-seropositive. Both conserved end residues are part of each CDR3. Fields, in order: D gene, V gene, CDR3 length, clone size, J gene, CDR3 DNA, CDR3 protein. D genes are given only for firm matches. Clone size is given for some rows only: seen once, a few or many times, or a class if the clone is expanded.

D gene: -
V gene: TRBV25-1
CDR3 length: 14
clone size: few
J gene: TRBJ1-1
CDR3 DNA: TGTGCCAGCAGCGACCCGGGAGGGAAGGCCCAAGCTTTCTTT
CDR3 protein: CASSDPGGKAQAFF

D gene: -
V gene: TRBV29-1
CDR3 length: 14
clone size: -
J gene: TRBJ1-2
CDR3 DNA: TGCAGCGTTGAAGATGGCCCAGGGGACTATGGCTACACCTTC
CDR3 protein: CSVEDGPGDYGYTF

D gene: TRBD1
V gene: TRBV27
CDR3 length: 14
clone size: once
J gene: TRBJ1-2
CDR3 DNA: TGTGCCAGCAGTAAGGGGGCCGTCGACTATGGCTACACCTTC
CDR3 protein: CASSKGAVDYGYTF

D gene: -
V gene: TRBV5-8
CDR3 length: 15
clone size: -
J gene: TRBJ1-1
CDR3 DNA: TGTGCCAGCAGCGGGCCCAGGGTGGGGGCCACTGAAGCTTTCTTT
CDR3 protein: CASSGPRVGATEAFF

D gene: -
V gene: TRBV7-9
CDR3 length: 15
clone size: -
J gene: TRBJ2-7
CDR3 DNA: TGTGCCAGCAGCCTTTTTATTGGTGGGGCAGGCGAGCGGTACTTC
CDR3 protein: CASSLFIGGAGERYF

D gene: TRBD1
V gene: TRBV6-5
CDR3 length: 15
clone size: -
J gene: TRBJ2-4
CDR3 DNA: TGTGCCAGCAGGATAACCGGGACAGGGGAAGACATTCAGTACTTC
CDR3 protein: CASRITGTGEDIQYF

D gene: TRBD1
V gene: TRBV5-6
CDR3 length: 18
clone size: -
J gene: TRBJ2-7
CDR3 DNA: TGTGCCAGCAGCCTGGGACAGGGGGGGTTCGTCACGTTCTACGAGCAGTACTTC
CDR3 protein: CASSLGQGGFVTFYEQYF

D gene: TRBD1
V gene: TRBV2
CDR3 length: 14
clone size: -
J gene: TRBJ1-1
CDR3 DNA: TGTGCCAGTACGGTAGACAGGGGGAACACTGAAGCTTTCTTT
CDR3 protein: CASTVDRGNTEAFF

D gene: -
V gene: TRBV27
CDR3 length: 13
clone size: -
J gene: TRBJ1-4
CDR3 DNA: TGTGCCAGCAGTGCGTCCACAGGGGAAAAACTGTTTTTT
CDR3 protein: CASSASTGEKLFF

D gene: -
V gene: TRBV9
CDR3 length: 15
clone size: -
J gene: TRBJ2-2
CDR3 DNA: TGTGCCAGCAGCGTAGTACAGGGTGGTACCGGGGAGCTGTTTTTT
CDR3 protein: CASSVVQGGTGELFF

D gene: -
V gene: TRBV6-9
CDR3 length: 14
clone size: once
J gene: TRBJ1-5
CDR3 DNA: TGTGCCAGCAGGAAGGGGTACTTCAATCAGCCCCAGCATTTT
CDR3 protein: CASRKGYFNQPQHF

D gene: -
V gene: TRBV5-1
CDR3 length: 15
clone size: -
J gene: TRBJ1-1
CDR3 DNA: TGCGCCAGCAGCTTGGCCTTAACTGAGAACACTGAAGCTTTCTTT
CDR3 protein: CASSLALTENTEAFF

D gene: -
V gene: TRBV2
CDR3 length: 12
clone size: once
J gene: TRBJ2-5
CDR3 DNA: TGTGCCAGCAGTGAAGTGGGGGGGCAGCAGTACTTC
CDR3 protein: CASSEVGGQQYF

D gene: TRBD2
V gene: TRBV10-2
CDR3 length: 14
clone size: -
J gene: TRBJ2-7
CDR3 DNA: TGCGCCAGCAGAGCGGGACTAGCCTCCTACGAGCAGTACTTC
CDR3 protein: CASRAGLASYEQYF

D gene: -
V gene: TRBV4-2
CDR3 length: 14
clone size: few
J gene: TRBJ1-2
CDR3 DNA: TGTGCCAGCAGCCAAGATAACGGGTACTATGGCTACACCTTC
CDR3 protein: CASSQDNGYYGYTF

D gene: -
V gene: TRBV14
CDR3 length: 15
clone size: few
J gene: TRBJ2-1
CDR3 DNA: TGTGCCAGCAGCCAAGACTGGGACACCCTCCAGGAGCAGTTCTTC
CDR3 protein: CASSQDWDTLQEQFF

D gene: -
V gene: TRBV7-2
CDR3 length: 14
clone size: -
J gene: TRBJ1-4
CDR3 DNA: TGTGCCAGCAGCTCTACAGGTTTCGCTGAAAAACTGTTTTTT
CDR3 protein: CASSSTGFAEKLFF

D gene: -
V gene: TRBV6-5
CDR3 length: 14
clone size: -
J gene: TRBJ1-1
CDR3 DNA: TGTGCCAGCAGTCAACAGGGAAAGGACACTGAAGCTTTCTTT
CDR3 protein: CASSQQGKDTEAFF

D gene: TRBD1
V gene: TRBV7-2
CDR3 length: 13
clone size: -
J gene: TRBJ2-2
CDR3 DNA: TGTGCCAGCAGCTCACAGGGGGCCATGGAGCTGTTTTTT
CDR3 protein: CASSSQGAMELFF

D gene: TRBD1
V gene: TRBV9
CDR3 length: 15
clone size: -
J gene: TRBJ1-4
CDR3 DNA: TGTGCCAGCAGCGTTTCCGGACAGGGGTTTGAAAAACTGTTTTTT
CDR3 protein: CASSVSGQGFEKLFF

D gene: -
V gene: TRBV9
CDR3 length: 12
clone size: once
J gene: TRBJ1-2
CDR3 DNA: TGTGCCAGCAGCGCGCACAGGGAAGGCTACACCTTC
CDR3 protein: CASSAHREGYTF

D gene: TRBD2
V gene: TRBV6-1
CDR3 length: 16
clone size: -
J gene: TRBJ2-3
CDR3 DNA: TGTGCCAGCAGTGAACTTCTAGCGGGGGTTCTAGATACGCAGTATTTT
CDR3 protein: CASSELLAGVLDTQYF

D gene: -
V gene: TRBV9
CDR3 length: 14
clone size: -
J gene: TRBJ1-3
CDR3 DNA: TGTGCCAGCAGCGTGGACAGCTCCGTAAACACCATATATTTT
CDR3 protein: CASSVDSSVNTIYF

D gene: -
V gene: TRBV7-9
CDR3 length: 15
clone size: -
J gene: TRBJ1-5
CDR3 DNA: TGTGCCAGCAGCTACTCTAAGCTAGGCAATCAGCCCCAGCATTTT
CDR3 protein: CASSYSKLGNQPQHF

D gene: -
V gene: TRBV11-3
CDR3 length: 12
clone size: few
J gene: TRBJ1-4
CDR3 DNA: TGTGCCAGCAGCTTACTCAGGGGTCAACTGTTTTTT
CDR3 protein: CASSLLRGQLFF

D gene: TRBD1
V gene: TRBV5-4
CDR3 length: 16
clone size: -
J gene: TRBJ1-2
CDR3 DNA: TGTGCCAGCAGCTTGGCCGCCCGACAGGGGACTCATGGCTACACCTTC
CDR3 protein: CASSLAARQGTHGYTF

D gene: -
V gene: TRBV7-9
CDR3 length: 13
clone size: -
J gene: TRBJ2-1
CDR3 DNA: TGTGCCAGCAGCTCCGGAGGGCTAAATGAGCAGTTCTTC
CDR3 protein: CASSSGGLNEQFF

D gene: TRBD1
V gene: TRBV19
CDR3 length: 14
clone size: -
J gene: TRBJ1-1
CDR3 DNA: TGTGCCAGTAGGACAGGGGGCCCGAACACTGAAGCTTTCTTT
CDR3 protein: CASRTGGPNTEAFF

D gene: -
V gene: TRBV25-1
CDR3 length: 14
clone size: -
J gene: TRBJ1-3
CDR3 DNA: TGTGCCAGCAGTGATGTCCTCTCTGGAAACACCATATATTTT
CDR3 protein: CASSDVLSGNTIYF

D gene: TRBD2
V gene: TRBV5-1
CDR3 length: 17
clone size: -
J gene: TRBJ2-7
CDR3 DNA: TGCGCCAGCAGCTTCGGGCTACTAGCGGCGAGCTCCTACGAGCAGTACTTC
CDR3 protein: CASSFGLLAASSYEQYF

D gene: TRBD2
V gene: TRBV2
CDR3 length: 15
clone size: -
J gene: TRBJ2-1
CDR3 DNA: TGTGCCAGCAGTTACTCGAGCGGGGAGGCATGGGAGCAGTTCTTC
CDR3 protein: CASSYSSGEAWEQFF

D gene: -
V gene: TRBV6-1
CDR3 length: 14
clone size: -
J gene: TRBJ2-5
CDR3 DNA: TGTGCCAGCAGTCTTCTTATGAGGCAAGAGACCCAGTACTTC
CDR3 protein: CASSLLMRQETQYF

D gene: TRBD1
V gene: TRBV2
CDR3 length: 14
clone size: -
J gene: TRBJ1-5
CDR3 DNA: TGTGCCAGCAGCGCACAGGGGGAAAATCAGCCCCAGCATTTT
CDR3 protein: CASSAQGENQPQHF

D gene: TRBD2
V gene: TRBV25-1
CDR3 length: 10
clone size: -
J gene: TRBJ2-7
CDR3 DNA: TGTGCCAGCTGGGGGGGCGAGCAGTACTTC
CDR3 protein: CASWGGEQYF

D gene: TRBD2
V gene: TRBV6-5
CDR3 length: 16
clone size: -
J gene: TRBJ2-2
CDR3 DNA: TGTGCCAGCAGTTCCCCGACTAGCGGAGGCACCGGGGAGCTGTTTTTT
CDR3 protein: CASSSPTSGGTGELFF

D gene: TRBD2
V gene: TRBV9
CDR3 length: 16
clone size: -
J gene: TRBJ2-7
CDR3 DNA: TGTGCCAGCAGCGCCAGCGGGGGGACCGGTTCCTACGAGCAGTACTTC
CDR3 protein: CASSASGGTGSYEQYF

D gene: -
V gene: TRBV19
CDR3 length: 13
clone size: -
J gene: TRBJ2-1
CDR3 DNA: TGTGCCAGTAGTCAGTCAGGGCTTAATGAGCAGTTCTTC
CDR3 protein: CASSQSGLNEQFF

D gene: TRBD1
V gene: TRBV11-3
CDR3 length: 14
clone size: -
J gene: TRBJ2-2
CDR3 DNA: TGTGCCAGCAGCAAGGACAGGGTGGACGGGGAGCTGTTTTTT
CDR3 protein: CASSKDRVDGELFF

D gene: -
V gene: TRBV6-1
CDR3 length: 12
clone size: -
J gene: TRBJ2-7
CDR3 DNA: TGTGCCAGCCGAGGTGGGTCCTACGAGCAGTACTTC
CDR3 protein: CASRGGSYEQYF

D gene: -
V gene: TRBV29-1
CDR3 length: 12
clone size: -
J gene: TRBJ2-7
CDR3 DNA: TGCAGCGTTAGTACTAGCTCCTACGAGCAGTACTTC
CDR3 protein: CSVSTSSYEQYF

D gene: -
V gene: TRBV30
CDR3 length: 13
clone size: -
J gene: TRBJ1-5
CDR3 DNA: TGTGCCTGGAGTGTACAGCCTGACCAGCCCCAGCATTTT
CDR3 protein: CAWSVQPDQPQHF

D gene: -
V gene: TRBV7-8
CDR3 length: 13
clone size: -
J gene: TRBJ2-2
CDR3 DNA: TGTGCCGCGGGCGAAGGGGGGGATCGGGAGCTGTTTTTT
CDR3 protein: CAAGEGGDRELFF

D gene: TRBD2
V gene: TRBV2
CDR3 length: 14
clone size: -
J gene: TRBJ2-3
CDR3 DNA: TGTGCCAGCGCGAAAGCGGGGGGGACAGATACGCAGTATTTT
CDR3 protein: CASAKAGGTDTQYF

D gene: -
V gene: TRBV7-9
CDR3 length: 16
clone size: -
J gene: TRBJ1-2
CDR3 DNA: TGTGCCAGCAGCTTAGGTAGGTGGAGCCAAAACTATGGCTACACCTTC
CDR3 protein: CASSLGRWSQNYGYTF

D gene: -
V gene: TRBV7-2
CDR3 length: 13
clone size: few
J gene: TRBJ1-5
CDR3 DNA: TGTGCCAGCAGCACCCAGGGGAATCAGCCCCAGCATTTT
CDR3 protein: CASSTQGNQPQHF

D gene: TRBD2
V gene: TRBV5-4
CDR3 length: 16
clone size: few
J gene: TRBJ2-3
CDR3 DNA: TGTGCCAGCAGCTTCCGGCTAGCGGGGAGCACAGATACGCAGTATTTT
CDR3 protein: CASSFRLAGSTDTQYF

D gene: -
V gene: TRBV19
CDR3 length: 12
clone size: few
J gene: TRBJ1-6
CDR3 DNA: TGTGCCAGTAGTATTGGGCGCTCACCCCTCCACTTT
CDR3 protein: CASSIGRSPLHF

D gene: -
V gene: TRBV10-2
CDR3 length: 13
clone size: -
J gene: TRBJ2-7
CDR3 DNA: TGCGCCACGCTGACGGGAAACTCCTACGAGCAGTACTTC
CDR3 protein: CATLTGNSYEQYF

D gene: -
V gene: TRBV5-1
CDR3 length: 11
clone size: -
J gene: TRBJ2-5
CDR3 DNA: TGCGCCAGCAGCTTCCGGGAGACCCAGTACTTC
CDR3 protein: CASSFRETQYF

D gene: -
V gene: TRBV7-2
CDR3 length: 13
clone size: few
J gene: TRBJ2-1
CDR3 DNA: TGTGCCAGCAGCTTGAGGGTGGGCAATGAGCAGTTCTTC
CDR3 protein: CASSLRVGNEQFF

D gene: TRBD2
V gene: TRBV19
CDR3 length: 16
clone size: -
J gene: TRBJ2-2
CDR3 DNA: TGTGCCAGTAGTAGGGGGGGTGCCCGGGGGGCCGGGGAGCTGTTTTTT
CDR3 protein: CASSRGGARGAGELFF

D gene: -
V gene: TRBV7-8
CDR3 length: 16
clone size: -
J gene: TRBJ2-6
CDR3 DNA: TGTGCCGGCAGCTTAGCGACGGGGGCTGGGGCCAACGTCCTGACTTTC
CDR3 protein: CAGSLATGAGANVLTF

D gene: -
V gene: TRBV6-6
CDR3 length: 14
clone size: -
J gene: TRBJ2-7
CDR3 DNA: TGTGCCAGCACCCCCCAGCAGGGACTTGACGAGCAGTACTTC
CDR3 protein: CASTPQQGLDEQYF

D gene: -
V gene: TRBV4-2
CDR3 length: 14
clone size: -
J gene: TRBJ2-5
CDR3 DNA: TGTGCCAGCAGCCTTAGCGGAGACCAAGAGACCCAGTACTTC
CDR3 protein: CASSLSGDQETQYF

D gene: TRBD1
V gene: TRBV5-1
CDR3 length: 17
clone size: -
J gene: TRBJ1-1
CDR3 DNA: TGCGCCAGCAGCAGGCGGACAGGACTTGCTGTAGGGACTGAAGCTTTCTTT
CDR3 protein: CASSRRTGLAVGTEAFF

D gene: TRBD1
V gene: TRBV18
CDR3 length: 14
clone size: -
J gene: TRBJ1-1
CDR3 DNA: TGTGCCAGCTCACCACTGGGCAGGGGGCAGCAAGCTTTCTTT
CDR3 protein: CASSPLGRGQQAFF

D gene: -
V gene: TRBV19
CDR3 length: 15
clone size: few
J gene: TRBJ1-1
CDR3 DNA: TGTGCCAGTACAACTGGACAGATCAGAAACACTGAAGCTTTCTTT
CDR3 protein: CASTTGQIRNTEAFF

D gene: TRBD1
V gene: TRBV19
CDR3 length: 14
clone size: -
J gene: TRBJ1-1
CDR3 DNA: TGTGCCAGTAGTCCAGCACAGGGGTACACTGAAGCTTTCTTT
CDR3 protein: CASSPAQGYTEAFF

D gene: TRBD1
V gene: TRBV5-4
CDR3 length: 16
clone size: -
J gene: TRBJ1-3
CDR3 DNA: TGTGCCAGCAGCTTGGGGGGACAGGGACCTGGAAACACCATATATTTT
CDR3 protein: CASSLGGQGPGNTIYF

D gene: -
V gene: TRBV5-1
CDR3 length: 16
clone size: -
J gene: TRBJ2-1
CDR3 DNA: TGCGCCAGCAGCCTCAGCGGCGGGGACTTCTACAATGAGCAGTTCTTC
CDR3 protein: CASSLSGGDFYNEQFF